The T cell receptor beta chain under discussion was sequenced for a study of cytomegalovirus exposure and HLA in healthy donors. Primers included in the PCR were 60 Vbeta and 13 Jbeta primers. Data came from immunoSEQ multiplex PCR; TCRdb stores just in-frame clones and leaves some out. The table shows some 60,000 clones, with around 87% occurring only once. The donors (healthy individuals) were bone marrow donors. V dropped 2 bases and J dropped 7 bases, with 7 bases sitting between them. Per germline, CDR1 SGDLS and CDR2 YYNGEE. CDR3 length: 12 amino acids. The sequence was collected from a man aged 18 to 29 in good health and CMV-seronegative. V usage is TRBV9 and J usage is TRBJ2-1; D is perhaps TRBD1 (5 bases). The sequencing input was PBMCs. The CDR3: CASSVRVNEQFF. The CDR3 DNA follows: TGTGCCAGCAGCGTCAGGGTGAATGAGCAGTTCTTC.